These 20 T cell receptor beta chains share one sample of origin, sequenced in a study of blood T cells in healthy people across ages. A J-beta primer mix and a sample-barcoded 5' primer were used in a second PCR of roughly 6 to 11 cycles. TCRdb processed the 5' RACE reads anew with MiXCR; each CDR3 protein has one entry. The table lists more than 1,000,000 distinct CDR3 sequences, about 23% of them singletons, with 0.65% to 0.95% in the top ten. The data were also submitted as part of a second study, on T cells of mothers and their children.

Sequences were obtained from blood. The receptors stem from a girl aged 2 to 9 in good health.

The chain uses TRBV14 and TRBJ2-3; D not resolved. CDR3 size: 13 residues. V was cut by 0 bases and J by 9 bases, with 10 bases left in between. Germline V CDR1 and CDR2: SGHDN, FVKESK. The CDR3 spells CASSQDPPLTQYF. Written as DNA, the CDR3 is TGTGCCAGCAGCCAAGATCCCCCCCTCACGCAGTATTTT.

In this sample, this clonotype turned up a few times. The chain joins TRBV3-1 to TRBJ1-3; 9 nucleotides align to TRBD1. The CDR3 consists of 16 residues. Germline-derived CDR1 and CDR2 are LGHDT and YNNKEL (reference sequence). V gave up 5 bases and J gave up 2 bases; unmatched junction bases: 7. The CDR3 DNA is TGTGCCAGCAGCACGCGCGGGACAGGGACTGGAAACACCATATATTTT. It translates to CASSTRGTGTGNTIYF. The full variable domain, with the rest looked up from reference TRBV3-1 and TRBJ1-3, is DTAVSQTPKYLVTQMGNDKSIKCEQNLGHDTMYWYKQDSKKFLKIMFSYNNKELIINETVPNRFSPKSPDKAHLNLHINSLELGDSAVYFCASSTRGTGTGNTIYFGEGSWLTVV.

The chain joins TRBV28 to TRBJ2-1; the D gene is possibly TRBD1 (5 bases). Germline CDR1 MDHEN, CDR2 SYDVKM. CDR3 size: 14 residues. V was trimmed by 2 bases and J by 5 bases, leaving 10 bases between them. The CDR3, as DNA: TGTGCCAGCAGTTTACTGGGGCCAAACAATGAGCAGTTCTTC. Amino acid sequence: CASSLLGPNNEQFF. The whole variable domain, remainder taken from reference TRBV28 and TRBJ2-1, is DVKVTQSSRYLVKRTGEKVFLECVQDMDHENMFWYRQDPGLGLRLIYFSYDVKMKEKGDIPEGYSVSREKKERFSLILESASTNQTSMYLCASSLLGPNNEQFFGPGTRLTVL.

CDR3 sequence reads: CASSEPHAPELFF. CDR3 in DNA: TGTGCCAGCAGCGAACCCCATGCCCCCGAGCTGTTTTTT. The chain employs TRBV9 and TRBJ2-2; D is unresolved. V shed 3 bases and J shed 11 bases, with 14 bases lying between them. Germline V gene data show CDR1 as SGDLS and CDR2 as YYNGEE. The CDR3 loop spans 13 amino acids.

This clonotype was counted a few times. A much larger clone sits a single nucleotide away, making a read error possible. This chain joins TRBV13 and TRBJ2-1; 8 bases are a match to TRBD2. Germline CDR1 and CDR2: PRHDT and FYEKMQ (reference sequence). Trimming removed 7 bases from V and 13 bases from J; junction bases left unmatched: 12. The CDR3 contains 13 residues. The CDR3 here is CASNERGLEAQFF. The CDR3 DNA follows: TGTGCCAGCAACGAGAGGGGACTAGAGGCTCAGTTCTTC.

This clonotype has only a few counts. J is TRBJ2-5 and V is TRBV7-2; 7 nucleotides agree with TRBD1. The J call may be in error: the DNA end matches TRBJ2-7 better. This CDR3 has 15 residues. Germline V gives CDR1 SGHTA, CDR2 FQGNSA. This CDR3 reads CASSLERDRPYEQYF. The CDR3 DNA reads as TGTGCCAGCAGCTTAGAACGGGACAGACCCTACGAGCAGTACTTC.

The sample holds many counts of this clonotype. The chain combines TRBV20-1 with TRBJ2-2; D is unclear. The germline gives CDR1 DFQATT, CDR2 SNEGSKA (reference sequence). Trimming removed 6 bases from V and 0 bases from J, with 8 bases in between. The CDR3 has 13 residues. CDR3 nucleotide sequence: TGCAGTGCCCTCCCTACGAACACCGGGGAGCTGTTTTTT. It specifies CSALPTNTGELFF.

The rearrangement uses TRBV5-1 and TRBJ1-6, with TRBD1 identical over 7 bases. The CDR3 consists of 16 residues. J was trimmed by 10 bases and V by 4 bases; bases with no gene match: 14. The germline gives CDR1 SGHRS, CDR2 YFSETQ. The CDR3 DNA reads as TGCGCCAGCAGCGTGGATACCACAGGGGCGAACTCACCCCTCCACTTT. Translated, it gives CASSVDTTGANSPLHF.

This rearrangement joins TRBV7-2 to TRBJ1-2; D is unclear. Trimming left V 4 bases short and J 4 bases short, with 13 bases between. The CDR3 contains 14 residues. The germline V gene has CDR1 SGHTA and CDR2 FQGNSA. The CDR3 DNA follows: TGTGCCAGCAGCTCCGGACCCTCTAGCTATGGCTACACCTTC. Its protein product is CASSSGPSSYGYTF.

V usage is TRBV29-1 and J usage is TRBJ1-1, with D possibly being TRBD1 (5 bases). Germline loops: CDR1 SQVTM, CDR2 ANQGSEA. Trimming shortened V by 5 bases and J by 4 bases, and 20 bases separated the two germline ends. This CDR3 spans 15 amino acids. CDR3 amino acids: CSVSFLGVSGTEAFF. The CDR3 region has the DNA TGCAGCGTTTCATTTTTAGGGGTGAGCGGCACTGAAGCTTTCTTT.

This clonotype came up a few times. The chain is built from TRBV29-1 and TRBJ2-4; D unclear. The CDR3 is 13 amino acids. The V gene's germline CDR1 is SQVTM and CDR2 ANQGSEA. V dropped 6 bases and J dropped 6 bases, with 15 bases sitting between them. CDR3 sequence: CSVSNRQLNIQYF. Written as DNA, the CDR3 is TGCAGCGTCTCCAACCGACAACTAAACATTCAGTACTTC.

V gene TRBV6-1 combines with J gene TRBJ1-5; 7 nucleotides line up with TRBD1. Germline CDR1 MNHNS, CDR2 SASEGT. CDR3 size: 15 residues. With 0 bases clipped from V and 11 bases from J, the junction kept 10 bases outside the gene matches. The CDR3, as DNA: TGTGCCAGCAGTGAAGCCAACAGGGGAAGACAGGCCCAGCATTTT. It specifies CASSEANRGRQAQHF.

V usage is TRBV5-4 and J usage is TRBJ2-5; 7 bases line up with TRBD2. The CDR3 length is 16 residues. The V segment lost 0 bases and the J segment 4 bases; nucleotides outside the gene matches: 9. Germline V gene lookup returns CDR1 SGHNT and CDR2 YYREEE (reference sequence). The DNA for the CDR3 is TGTGCCAGCAGCTTGGGGCCCGCGGGAGTAGGAGAGACCCAGTACTTC. Encoded protein: CASSLGPAGVGETQYF.

This chain links TRBV25-1 with TRBJ2-3; D might be TRBD2 (7 bases). CDR3 size: 19 residues. With 5 bases removed from V and 5 bases from J, the gap between germline ends came to 29 bases. The V gene's germline CDR1 is MGHDK and CDR2 SYGVNS. This CDR3 reads CASSMSGISRGDGQDTQYF. The CDR3 coding sequence is TGTGCCAGCAGTATGAGCGGGATATCGAGGGGGGATGGACAAGATACGCAGTATTTT. The variable domain in full, with the rest retrieved from reference TRBV25-1 and TRBJ2-3, is EADIYQTPRYLVIGTGKKITLECSQTMGHDKMYWYQQDPGMELHLIHYSYGVNSTEKGDLSSESTVSRIRTEHFPLTLESARPSHTSQYLCASSMSGISRGDGQDTQYFGPGTRLTVL.

On this clonotype: An end of the junction does not agree with germline; a read error may underlie this. The chain has TRBV29-1 and TRBJ2-1; D unresolved. The CDR3 covers 8 residues. Germline CDR1 is SQVTM and CDR2 is ANQGSEA. The CDR3 coding sequence is TGCAGCGTGGAAGGGCAGTTCTTC. It is translated as CSVEGQFF.

This clonotype was detected only a few times. J is TRBJ2-1 and V is TRBV13; 10 bases line up with TRBD1. The tail of the sequence fits TRBJ2-5 better, so the J call may be wrong. This CDR3 has 15 residues. In germline, CDR1 is PRHDT, CDR2 FYEKMQ (reference sequence). Written as DNA, the CDR3 is TGTGCCAGCAGCTTGGGACAGGGGCCGTGGGAGGCCCAGTACTTC. Amino acids: CASSLGQGPWEAQYF.

There are a few counts of this clonotype. The chain couples TRBV29-1 to TRBJ2-5, with D hard to call. Deletions cut 5 bases from V and 5 bases from J, with 9 bases between. In germline, CDR1 is SQVTM, CDR2 ANQGSEA. This CDR3 contains 11 residues. The DNA of the CDR3 is TGCAGCGTTCGTTTCCGGGAGACCCAGTACTTC. Translation gives CSVRFRETQYF.

The V and J genes are TRBV6-1 and TRBJ1-1, with D maybe TRBD1 (6 bases). V lost 10 bases, J lost 0 bases, and 12 bases lay in between. The length of the CDR3 is 13 residues. Germline loops: CDR1 MNHNS, CDR2 SASEGT. The CDR3 region is CANRDILNTEAFF. CDR3 DNA: TGTGCCAACAGGGACATTCTGAACACTGAAGCTTTCTTT.

In nucleotides, the CDR3 is TGTGCCATCAGTGAAGCAATCAGTGGGCAAGAGACCCAGTACTTC. Encoded protein: CAISEAISGQETQYF. J is TRBJ2-5 and V is TRBV10-3; D is unresolved. V was shortened by 3 bases and J by 2 bases, with 13 bases between the two germline ends. Per germline, CDR1 ENHRY and CDR2 SYGVKD. The CDR3 extends over 15 amino acids.

This clonotype was counted only a few times. Its ends do not fully match the called genes, so a read error is possible. This chain uses TRBV20-1 with TRBJ2-5, with 10 positions matching TRBD2. There are 13 residues in the CDR3. Germline values: CDR1 DFQATT, CDR2 SNEGSKA (reference sequence). This chain's CDR3 is CSAMGPSGGHEFF. CDR3 DNA: TGCAGTGCTATGGGCCCTAGCGGGGGCCACGAGTTCTTC.